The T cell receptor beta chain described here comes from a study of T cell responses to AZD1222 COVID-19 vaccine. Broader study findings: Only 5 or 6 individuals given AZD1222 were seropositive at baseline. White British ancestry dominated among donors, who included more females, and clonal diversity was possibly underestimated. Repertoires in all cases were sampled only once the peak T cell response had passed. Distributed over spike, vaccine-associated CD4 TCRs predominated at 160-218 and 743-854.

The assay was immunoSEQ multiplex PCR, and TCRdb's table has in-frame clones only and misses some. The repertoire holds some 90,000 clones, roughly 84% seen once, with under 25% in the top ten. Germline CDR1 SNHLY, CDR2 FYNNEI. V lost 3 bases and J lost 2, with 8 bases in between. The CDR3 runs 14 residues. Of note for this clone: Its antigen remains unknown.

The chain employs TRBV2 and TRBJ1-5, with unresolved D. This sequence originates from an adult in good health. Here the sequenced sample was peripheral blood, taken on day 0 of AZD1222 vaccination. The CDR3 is CASSEVTGNQPQHF. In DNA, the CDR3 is TGTGCCAGCAGTGAGGTAACGGGCAATCAGCCCCAGCATTTT.